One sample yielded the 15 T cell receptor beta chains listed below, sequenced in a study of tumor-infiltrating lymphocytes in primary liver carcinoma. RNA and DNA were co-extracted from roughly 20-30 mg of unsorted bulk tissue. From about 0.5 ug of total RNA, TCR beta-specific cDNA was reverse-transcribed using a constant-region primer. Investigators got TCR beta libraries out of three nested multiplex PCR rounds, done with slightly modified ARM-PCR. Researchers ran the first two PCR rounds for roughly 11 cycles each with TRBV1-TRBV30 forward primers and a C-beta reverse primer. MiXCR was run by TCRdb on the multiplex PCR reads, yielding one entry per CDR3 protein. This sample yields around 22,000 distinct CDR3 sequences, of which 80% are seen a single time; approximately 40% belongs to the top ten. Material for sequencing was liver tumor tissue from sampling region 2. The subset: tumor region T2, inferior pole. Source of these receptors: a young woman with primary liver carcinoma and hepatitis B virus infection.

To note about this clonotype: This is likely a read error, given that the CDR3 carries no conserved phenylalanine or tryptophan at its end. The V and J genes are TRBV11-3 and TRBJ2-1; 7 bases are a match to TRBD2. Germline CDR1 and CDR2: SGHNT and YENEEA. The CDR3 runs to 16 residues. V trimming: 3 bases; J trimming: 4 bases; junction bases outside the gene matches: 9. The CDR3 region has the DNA TGTGCCAGCAGCTTCCTAGCGGATATATCATACAATGAGCAGTTCCGC. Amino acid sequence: CASSFLADISYNEQFR.

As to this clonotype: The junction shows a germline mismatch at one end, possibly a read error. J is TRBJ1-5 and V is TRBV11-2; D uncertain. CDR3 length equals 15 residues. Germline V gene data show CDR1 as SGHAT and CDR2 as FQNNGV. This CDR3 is CASSLESSPFQPQHF. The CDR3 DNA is TGTGCCAGCAGTTTAGAGTCCTCCCCATTTCAGCCCCAGCATTTT.

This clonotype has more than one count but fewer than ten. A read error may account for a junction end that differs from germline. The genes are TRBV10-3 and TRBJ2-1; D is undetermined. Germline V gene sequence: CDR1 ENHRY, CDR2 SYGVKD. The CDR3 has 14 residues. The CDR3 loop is CTITPTATRDEQFF. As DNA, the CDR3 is TGTACCATCACTCCCACGGCGACCCGAGATGAGCAGTTTTTC.

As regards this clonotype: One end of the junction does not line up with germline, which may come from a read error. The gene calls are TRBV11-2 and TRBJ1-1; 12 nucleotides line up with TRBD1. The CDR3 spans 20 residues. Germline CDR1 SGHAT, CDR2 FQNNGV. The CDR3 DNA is TGTGGCAGCAGCGCTCGGGACAGGGGGCGCAAGAGGTGGAGTTGCACTGAAGCTTTCTTT. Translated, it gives CGSSARDRGRKRWSCTEAFF.

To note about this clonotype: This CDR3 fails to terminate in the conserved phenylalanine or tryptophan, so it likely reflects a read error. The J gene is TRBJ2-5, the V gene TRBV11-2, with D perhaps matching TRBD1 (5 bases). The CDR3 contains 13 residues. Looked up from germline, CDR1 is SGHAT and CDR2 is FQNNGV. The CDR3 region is CASRPRQIETQYV. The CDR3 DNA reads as TGTGCAAGCAGGCCTAGACAGATAGAGACCCAGTACGTC.

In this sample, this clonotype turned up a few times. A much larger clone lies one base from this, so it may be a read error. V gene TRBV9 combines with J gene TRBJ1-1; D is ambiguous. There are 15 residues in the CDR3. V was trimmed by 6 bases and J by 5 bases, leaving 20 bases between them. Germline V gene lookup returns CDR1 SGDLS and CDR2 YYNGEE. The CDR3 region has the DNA TGTGCCAGCAACGTTGGGTCCTCTGGAGGGACTGAAGCTTTCTTT. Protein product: CASNVGSSGGTEAFF.

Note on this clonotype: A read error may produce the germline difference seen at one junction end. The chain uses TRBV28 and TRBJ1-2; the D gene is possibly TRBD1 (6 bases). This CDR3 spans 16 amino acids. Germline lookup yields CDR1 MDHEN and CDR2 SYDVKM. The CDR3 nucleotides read TGTGCCAGCAGTCTTCCCCCGGGACATGGGCCCTATGTCTACACCTTC. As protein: CASSLPPGHGPYVYTF.

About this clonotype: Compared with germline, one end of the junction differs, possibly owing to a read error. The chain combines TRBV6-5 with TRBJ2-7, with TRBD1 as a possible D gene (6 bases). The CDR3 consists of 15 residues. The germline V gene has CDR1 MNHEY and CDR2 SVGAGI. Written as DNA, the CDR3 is TGTACCAGCAGTTACAAGGACAGCAGCTCCTATGAGCACTACTTC. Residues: CTSSYKDSSSYEHYF.

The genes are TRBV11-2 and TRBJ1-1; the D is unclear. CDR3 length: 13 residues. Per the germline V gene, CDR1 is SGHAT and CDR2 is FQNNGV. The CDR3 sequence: CASLLWAGTEAFF. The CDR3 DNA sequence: TGTGCAAGCTTATTATGGGCCGGCACTGAAGCTTTCTTT.

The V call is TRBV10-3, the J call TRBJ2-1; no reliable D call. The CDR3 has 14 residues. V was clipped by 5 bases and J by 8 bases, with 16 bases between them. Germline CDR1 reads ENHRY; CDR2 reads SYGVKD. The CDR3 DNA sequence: TGTGCCATCAGTCCCACGGTGACCCTTGATGAGCAGTTCTTC. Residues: CAISPTVTLDEQFF.

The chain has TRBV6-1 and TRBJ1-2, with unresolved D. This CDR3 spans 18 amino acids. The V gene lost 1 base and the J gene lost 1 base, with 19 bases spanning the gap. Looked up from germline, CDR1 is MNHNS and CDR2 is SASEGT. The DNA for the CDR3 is TGTGCCAGCAGTGAAGGGTTCCTGGTCCTTAGACGTAACTATGGCTACACCTTC. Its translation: CASSEGFLVLRRNYGYTF.

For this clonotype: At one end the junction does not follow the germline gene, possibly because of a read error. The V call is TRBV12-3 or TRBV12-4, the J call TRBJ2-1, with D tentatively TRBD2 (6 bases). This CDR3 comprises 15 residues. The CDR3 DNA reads TGTGTCAGCAGCCTGTCGGGGATTAGCGGACTTGAGCAGTTCTTC. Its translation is CVSSLSGISGLEQFF.

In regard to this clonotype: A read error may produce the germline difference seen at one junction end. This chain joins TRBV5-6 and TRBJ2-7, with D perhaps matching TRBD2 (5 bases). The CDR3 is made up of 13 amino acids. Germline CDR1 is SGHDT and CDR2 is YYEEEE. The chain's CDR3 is CAGSLRRGLSQYF. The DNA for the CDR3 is TGTGCCGGCAGCTTACGGAGAGGGCTATCGCAATACTTC.

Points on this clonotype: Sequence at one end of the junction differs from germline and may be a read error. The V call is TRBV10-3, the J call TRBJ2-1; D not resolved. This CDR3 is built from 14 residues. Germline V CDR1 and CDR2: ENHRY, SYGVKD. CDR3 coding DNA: TGTGTCATCAGTCCCACGGCGACCCGTGATAAGCAGTTCTTC. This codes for CVISPTATRDKQFF.

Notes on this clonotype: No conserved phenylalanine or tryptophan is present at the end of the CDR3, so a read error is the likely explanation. The CDR3: CASSLNGSGRYNGQFL. The CDR3 DNA reads TGTGCCAGCAGCTTAAATGGTAGTGGGAGATACAATGGGCAGTTCTTA. The chain combines TRBV11-3 with TRBJ2-1; a weak D match, TRBD2 (5 bases). Germline CDR1 SGHNT, CDR2 YENEEA. The CDR3 is 16 residues long.